A single sample gave rise to the 6 T cell receptor beta chains below, sequenced in a study of response to subunit inactivated influenza vaccine. TCRdb called the RT-PCR reads again in MiXCR, with one record for every CDR3 protein. The repertoire consists of about 540,000 distinct CDR3 sequences, with under 25% occurring once and the leading ten covering approximately 3%. These data also featured in a second study, about T cells expressing NK-cell markers. That paper adds: 5'RACE template switching with UMIs generated TCR beta cDNA.

The material was CD4+ T cells sorted from PBMCs, obtained 11 to 12 days after vaccination. These receptors came from a man in his fifties who received an inactivated influenza vaccine.

This CDR3 reads CASRPGQHNEQFF. The CDR3, as DNA: TGTGCCAGCAGACCGGGACAGCACAATGAGCAGTTCTTC. V gene TRBV6-1 combines with J gene TRBJ2-1, with 7 bases lining up with TRBD1. This CDR3 contains 13 residues. The V gene's germline CDR1 is MNHNS and CDR2 SASEGT. The V and J ends lost 6 bases and 5 bases, in that order; junction bases with no gene match: 4.

This chain connects TRBV6-2 or TRBV6-3 to TRBJ2-5; D may be TRBD2 (6 bases). The CDR3 runs 15 residues. Germline V gene sequence: CDR1 MNHEY, CDR2 SVGEGT. Trimming cost V 4 bases and J 1 base, with 13 bases left between them. CDR3 in amino acids: CASSLGGTIQETQYF. CDR3 sequence (DNA): TGTGCCAGCAGTTTGGGAGGCACGATCCAAGAGACCCAGTACTTC.

The chain combines TRBV5-1 with TRBJ2-1, with D perhaps TRBD1 (6 bases). V dropped 0 bases and J dropped 6 bases, with 13 bases sitting between them. The CDR3 runs to 15 residues. Germline CDR1 reads SGHRS; CDR2 reads YFSETQ. CDR3 nucleotides: TGCGCCAGCAGCTTGGTACAGGGAGCAAGCAATGAGCAGTTCTTC. Amino acids: CASSLVQGASNEQFF.

V and J are TRBV7-6 and TRBJ1-5, with no clear D. This CDR3 is 14 amino acids long. CDR1 and CDR2 from the germline V gene are SGHVS and FNYEAQ. V lost 8 bases and J 3 bases, leaving 14 bases between the germline ends. The CDR3 here is CASSGGIDNQPQHF. CDR3 in DNA: TGTGCCAGCTCAGGCGGAATCGACAATCAGCCCCAGCATTTT.

The chain uses TRBV20-1 and TRBJ2-5, with 12 bases identical to TRBD2. The CDR3 length is 17 residues. Germline V gives CDR1 DFQATT, CDR2 SNEGSKA (reference sequence). V dropped 0 bases and J dropped 5; count of bases not matched to a gene: 10. The DNA of the CDR3 is TGCAGTGCTAGAGATGTGCTAGCGGGAGGGCCGGGGGAGACCCAGTACTTC. Encoded protein: CSARDVLAGGPGETQYF.

The rearrangement links TRBV7-2 to TRBJ1-6, with 9 nucleotides matching TRBD1. V was pared by 5 bases and J by 6 bases, with 8 bases of the junction left unmatched. Germline values: CDR1 SGHTA, CDR2 FQGNSA. The CDR3 is 16 residues long. For the CDR3, the DNA is TGTGCCAGCAGCAAAAGGGGACAGGGTATTAATTCACCCCTCCACTTT. The encoded protein is CASSKRGQGINSPLHF. Full variable domain (missing parts from reference TRBV7-2 and TRBJ1-6): GAGVSQSPSNKVTEKGKDVELRCDPISGHTALYWYRQSLGQGLEFLIYFQGNSAPDKSGLPSDRFSAERTGGSVSTLTIQRTQQEDSAVYLCASSKRGQGINSPLHFGNGTRLTVT.